The clone carrying this TCR beta chain was picked up a small number of times. 60 Vbeta and 13 Jbeta primers were used in PCR. Profiled with immunoSEQ multiplex PCR; TCRdb holds only in-frame clones, not every one. Of approximately 210,000 clones in the sample, 77% are singletons; the top ten hold approximately 2%. Trimming cost V 10 bases and J 7 bases, with 28 bases left between them. Germline V gene sequence: CDR1 LNHDA, CDR2 SQIVND (reference sequence). This CDR3 spans 17 amino acids. The data belong to a study of cytomegalovirus exposure and HLA in healthy donors. The sequenced material came from PBMCs. The rearrangement uses TRBV19 and TRBJ1-4; D remains ambiguous. The sequence was collected from a woman aged 25 to 39 in good health and CMV-seropositive. The CDR3 region has the DNA TGTGCCACTCGAGGGCAGAACCAACTAGCCGCGGGTGAAAAACTGTTTTTT. Translating gives CATRGQNQLAAGEKLFF.